The 28 T cell receptor beta chains below were found in one sample sequenced in a study of cytomegalovirus exposure and HLA in healthy donors. Researchers ran the PCR with 60 Vbeta and 13 Jbeta primers. Here immunoSEQ multiplex PCR was the method, and the copy in TCRdb shows in-frame clones only, minus some. Of about 160,000 clones listed, approximately 82% were seen once; the top ten hold roughly 6.7%. Sequenced: PBMCs. These receptors all come from a man aged 45 to 65 in good health and CMV-seropositive.

The chain couples TRBV14 to TRBJ1-2, with a weak D call TRBD1 (5 bases). V was pared by 3 bases and J by 0 bases, with 11 bases between. The CDR3 is 15 amino acids. In germline, CDR1 is SGHDN, CDR2 FVKESK. The CDR3 protein is CASSHGHPANYGYTF. The CDR3 bases are TGTGCCAGCAGCCATGGACATCCAGCTAACTATGGCTACACCTTC.

This sequence joins TRBV9 and TRBJ2-3; D gene uncertain. This CDR3 is built from 13 residues. Trimming took 4 bases from V and 1 from J, leaving 7 bases between them. Germline assignment: CDR1 SGDLS and CDR2 YYNGEE. This chain's CDR3 is CASSPHGTDTQYF. CDR3 nucleotides: TGTGCCAGCAGCCCCCATGGCACAGATACGCAGTATTTT.

The chain links TRBV6-1 to TRBJ1-2; 11 bases are a match to TRBD1. Germline V lookup: CDR1 MNHNS, CDR2 SASEGT. The CDR3 runs to 14 residues. J was trimmed by 8 bases and V by 2 bases; bases with no gene match: 4. DNA of the CDR3: TGTGCCAGCAGTGAAACTGGGACAGGGGGAGGCTACACCTTC. Its translation: CASSETGTGGGYTF.

This clone was recorded once. The rearrangement joins TRBV6-4 to TRBJ2-5; no definite D call. The J call may be in error: the DNA end matches TRBJ2-7 better. There are 15 residues in the CDR3. The germline V gene has CDR1 MRHNA and CDR2 SNTAGT. Written as DNA, the CDR3 is TGTGCCAGCAGTGACTCGCCCATGCCAACCTACGAGCAGTACTTC. It is translated as CASSDSPMPTYEQYF.

This clone was found once. This sequence joins TRBV30 and TRBJ1-4, with a possible D match to TRBD1 (6 bases). Germline CDR1 and CDR2: GTSNPN and SVGIG (reference sequence). The CDR3 loop spans 14 amino acids. V was clipped by 3 bases and J by 4 bases, with 12 bases between them. The DNA for the CDR3 is TGTGCCTGGAGGCGGGGGCTCCTTAATGAAAAACTGTTTTTT. This gives the protein CAWRRGLLNEKLFF.

The rearrangement joins TRBV6-6 to TRBJ1-3, with a weak D call TRBD1 (5 bases). The CDR3 has 15 amino acids. Deletions cut 4 bases from V and 0 bases from J, with 10 bases between. The germline V gene encodes CDR1 MNHNY and CDR2 SVGAGI (reference sequence). The CDR3 reads CASSSRQNSGNTIYF. The CDR3 coding sequence is TGTGCCAGCAGTTCACGACAGAACTCTGGAAACACCATATATTTT.

V usage is TRBV19 and J usage is TRBJ1-4, with 7 bases identical to TRBD1. This CDR3 is built from 18 residues. V was pared by 5 bases and J by 0 bases, with 12 bases of the junction left unmatched. From germline, CDR1 is LNHDA and CDR2 SQIVND (reference sequence). CDR3 in amino acids: CASSPTGFPDATNEKLFF. The CDR3 region has the DNA TGTGCCAGTAGTCCGACAGGGTTCCCAGACGCAACTAATGAAAAACTGTTTTTT.

This clone was detected only a few times. The V and J genes are TRBV14 and TRBJ2-1; 7 bases match TRBD1. The CDR3 extends over 14 amino acids. V lost 3 bases and J lost 7; bases outside the gene matches: 6. Germline V gives CDR1 SGHDN, CDR2 FVKESK. The CDR3 sequence is CASSQKGTDNEQFF. The CDR3 coding sequence is TGTGCCAGCAGCCAGAAAGGGACAGATAATGAGCAGTTCTTC.

The V gene is TRBV10-2, the J gene TRBJ1-1; D ambiguous. Germline-derived CDR1 and CDR2 are WSHSY and SAAADI. The CDR3 is made up of 13 amino acids. Trimming removed 0 bases at V and 7 bases at J, with 9 bases between. This chain's CDR3 is CASSESTRDEAFF. Here the CDR3 DNA reads TGCGCCAGCAGTGAGTCGACACGCGATGAAGCTTTCTTT.

The chain employs TRBV19 and TRBJ2-4, with 9 bases aligning to TRBD1. Germline V gene sequence: CDR1 LNHDA, CDR2 SQIVND (reference sequence). V shed 5 bases, J shed 0 bases, and the junction held 8 bases outside the gene matches. The CDR3 has 17 residues. For the CDR3, the DNA is TGTGCCAGTAGTCCAATAACAGGGGGCCTAGCCAAAAACATTCAGTACTTC. Translated: CASSPITGGLAKNIQYF.

V usage is TRBV7-3 and J usage is TRBJ2-3; D may be TRBD2 (5 bases). The germline V gene encodes CDR1 SGHTA and CDR2 FQGTGA. Trimming removed 2 bases at V and 0 bases at J, with 9 bases between. The CDR3 consists of 15 residues. The CDR3 region has the DNA TGTGCCAGCAGCTTATTAGCGAGTAGCACAGATACGCAGTATTTT. Residues: CASSLLASSTDTQYF.

This clone was counted only a few times. This CDR3 reads CASSLRGGPNEQFF. The CDR3 DNA sequence: TGTGCCAGTAGTCTCCGGGGGGGCCCCAATGAGCAGTTCTTC. This chain connects TRBV19 to TRBJ2-1; TRBD2 matches at 8 bases. This CDR3 spans 14 amino acids. The trim removed 5 bases at V and 6 bases at J, leaving 6 bases unmatched. Looked up from germline, CDR1 is LNHDA and CDR2 is SQIVND (reference sequence).

The rearrangement joins TRBV7-7 to TRBJ2-1, with TRBD1 as a possible D gene (6 bases). V was shortened by 0 bases and J by 10 bases, with 10 bases between the two germline ends. Looked up from germline, CDR1 is SSHAT and CDR2 is FNYEAQ (reference sequence). The length of the CDR3 is 13 residues. The CDR3 is CASSLAFGTEQFF. The CDR3 DNA is TGTGCCAGCAGCTTAGCGTTCGGGACAGAGCAGTTCTTC.

This chain links TRBV6-6 with TRBJ1-2, with 8 bases that match TRBD1. V gave up 6 bases and J gave up 2 bases; unmatched junction bases: 5. CDR3 length: 14 amino acids. CDR1 and CDR2 (germline): MNHNY, SVGAGI (reference sequence). CDR3: CASSKDRVNYGYTF. CDR3 coding DNA: TGTGCCAGCAGCAAGGACAGGGTAAACTATGGCTACACCTTC.

The J gene is TRBJ2-1, the V gene TRBV6-1; tentatively, D is TRBD2 (5 bases). The germline CDR1 and CDR2 sequences are MNHNS and SASEGT. CDR3 length: 14 amino acids. Trimming left V 5 bases short and J 5 bases short, with 13 bases between. CDR3 DNA: TGTGCCAGCAGTCCGACGAGGGCGGACAATGAGCAGTTCTTC. It encodes CASSPTRADNEQFF.

V is TRBV15 and J is TRBJ2-7, with 8 bases lining up with TRBD1. Germline CDR1 reads LNHNV; CDR2 reads YYDKDF (reference sequence). V was clipped by 4 bases and J by 6 bases; unmatched bases: 8. This CDR3 is 14 amino acids long. CDR3 coding DNA: TGTGCCACCAGCACCACAGGGGGAGACGCCGAGCAGTACTTC. Protein sequence: CATSTTGGDAEQYF.

This chain joins TRBV2 and TRBJ2-1; D call uncertain. CDR1 and CDR2 from the germline V gene are SNHLY and FYNNEI. The V end lost 4 bases, the J end lost 9 bases, and 16 bases lay between the germline ends. This CDR3 contains 14 residues. The DNA for the CDR3 is TGTGCCAGCAGTGTTTATAACTCCTTAAGTGAGCAGTTCTTC. Its translation is CASSVYNSLSEQFF.

The V gene is TRBV27, the J gene TRBJ2-5; TRBD2 agrees at 9 bases. The germline V gene encodes CDR1 MNHEY and CDR2 SMNVEV (reference sequence). The CDR3 has 16 amino acids. Trimming at V came to 2 bases and at J to 4 bases, leaving 8 bases not matched to a gene. CDR3 protein: CASSLTAGGPGETQYF. The CDR3 coding sequence is TGTGCCAGCAGTTTAACGGCGGGAGGGCCGGGAGAGACCCAGTACTTC.

This clone was seen only a few times. Compared with germline, one end of the junction differs, possibly owing to a read error. The same CDR3 also results from other DNA sequences found in this sample. This sequence joins TRBV7-9 and TRBJ1-6; TRBD1 matches 9 bases. This CDR3 is 16 amino acids long. CDR1 SEHNR and CDR2 FQNEAQ come from the germline V gene (reference sequence). The CDR3 protein is CSSSHGQGFYNSPLHF. The CDR3 region has the DNA TGTTCCAGCAGCCACGGACAGGGGTTCTATAATTCACCCCTCCACTTT.

V usage is TRBV7-9 and J usage is TRBJ1-2; D is unresolved. This CDR3 is built from 14 residues. The V end was cut by 1 base, the J end by 4 bases, with 10 bases between. Germline V gene sequence: CDR1 SEHNR, CDR2 FQNEAQ (reference sequence). The CDR3 here is CASSLVADFYGYTF. In DNA form, the CDR3 reads TGTGCCAGCAGCTTAGTAGCCGACTTCTATGGCTACACCTTC.

This clone has just a few counts. The rearrangement joins TRBV4-1 to TRBJ2-5; possible D gene TRBD1, 6 bases. This CDR3 spans 16 amino acids. Germline V gives CDR1 MGHRA, CDR2 YSYEKL. Between the trimmed V and J ends, which lost 0 bases and 5 bases, there was a span of 16 bases. The DNA of the CDR3 is TGCGCCAGCAGCCAAGACCCCGGGACACAGTGGGAGACCCAGTACTTC. Amino acids: CASSQDPGTQWETQYF.

The V call is TRBV6-5, the J call TRBJ1-5; no reliable D call. The CDR3 is 15 residues long. The germline gives CDR1 MNHEY, CDR2 SVGAGI. V was clipped by 5 bases and J by 3 bases, with 14 bases between them. The CDR3 DNA sequence: TGTGCCAGCAGTCCCCTAGCGGGATACAATCAGCCCCAGCATTTT. The encoded protein is CASSPLAGYNQPQHF.

This chain uses TRBV2 with TRBJ1-6; 8 bases are shared with TRBD1. With V trimmed by 0 bases and J by 7 bases, 2 bases remained unmatched. The CDR3 has 15 amino acids. CDR1 and CDR2 (germline): SNHLY, FYNNEI. CDR3 loop: CASSEADRGNSPLHF. The CDR3 DNA sequence: TGTGCCAGCAGTGAAGCTGACAGGGGCAATTCACCCCTCCACTTT. The variable domain in full, completed from reference TRBV2 and TRBJ1-6, reads EPEVTQTPSHQVTQMGQEVILRCVPISNHLYFYWYRQILGQKVEFLVSFYNNEISEKSEIFDDQFSVERPDGSNFTLKIRSTKLEDSAMYFCASSEADRGNSPLHFGNGTRLTVT.

V is TRBV4-1 and J is TRBJ1-5; possibly TRBD1 for D (6 bases). Looked up from germline, CDR1 is MGHRA and CDR2 is YSYEKL. The CDR3 loop spans 15 amino acids. The germline V and J ends were trimmed by 1 base and 7 bases, with 14 bases remaining between them. The CDR3 spells CASSQVGAEWQPQHF. The CDR3 DNA sequence: TGCGCCAGCAGCCAAGTGGGGGCCGAGTGGCAGCCCCAGCATTTT.

The J gene is TRBJ2-2, the V gene TRBV9; 9 nucleotides agree with TRBD1. The CDR3 has 14 amino acids. Germline V gene lookup returns CDR1 SGDLS and CDR2 YYNGEE. The trim removed 5 bases at V and 2 bases at J, leaving 1 base unmatched. This CDR3 is CASRQGANTGELFF. The CDR3, as DNA: TGTGCCAGCAGACAGGGGGCTAACACCGGGGAGCTGTTTTTT.

The chain is built from TRBV5-1 and TRBJ1-2; 7 bases are a match to TRBD1. CDR1 is SGHRS and CDR2 is YFSETQ in the germline V gene. Trimming took 1 base from V and 4 from J; bases not matched to a gene: 4. The CDR3 runs 14 residues. The CDR3, as DNA: TGCGCCAGCAGCTTGAGGGGACAGACCTATGGCTACACCTTC. This encodes CASSLRGQTYGYTF. Together with reference TRBV5-1 and TRBJ1-2, the CDR3 gives the full variable domain: KAGVTQTPRYLIKTRGQQVTLSCSPISGHRSVSWYQQTPGQGLQFLFEYFSETQRNKGNFPGRFSGRQFSNSRSEMNVSTLELGDSALYLCASSLRGQTYGYTFGSGTRLTVV.

The gene calls are TRBV6-1 and TRBJ1-1, with D maybe TRBD1 (6 bases). Germline CDR1 reads MNHNS; CDR2 reads SASEGT. This CDR3 has 13 residues. V was pared by 6 bases and J by 11 bases, with 19 bases between. The CDR3 bases are TGTGCCAGCAGAACTACAGGGAGGGCAGTGGCTTTCTTT. Protein product: CASRTTGRAVAFF.

This clone appeared a single time. V gene TRBV11-2 combines with J gene TRBJ1-6; tentative D call: TRBD1 (5 bases). CDR3 size: 13 residues. Looked up from germline, CDR1 is SGHAT and CDR2 is FQNNGV. The V end lost 1 base, the J end lost 9 bases, and 7 bases lay between the germline ends. The DNA for the CDR3 is TGTGCCAGCAGCTTAGGGGGCAGTTCACCCCTCCACTTT. Translation: CASSLGGSSPLHF.